This TCR beta chain is drawn from a study of CD8+CD57+ T cells in acquired aplastic anemia. Findings and limits, study-wide: It was found that fewer than 35 CD8+ CDR3 sequences were shared between patients and controls.

A remark on this clonotype: What it binds is not known.

Profiling that covered TCR beta VDJ and CDR3 relied on genomic DNA as its template. TCRdb re-analysed the reads in MiXCR, keeping a single row per CDR3 protein. The sample holds under 350,000 distinct CDR3 sequences, 45% to 65% seen once. This TCR was recovered from a human donor with severe aplastic anemia or a healthy control (not recorded which). Sequencing was done on a sample of sorted CD4+, CD8+, or CD8+CD57+ T cells (not recorded which) from PBMCs.

CDR3 sequence (DNA): TGTGCCAGCAGCCTCGTTGCCGGGGATCGGGACACGGACTCCTACGAGCAGTACTTC. This codes for CASSLVAGDRDTDSYEQYF. J is TRBJ2-7 and V is TRBV7-6; the D gene is possibly TRBD1 (6 bases). The CDR3 spans 19 residues. CDR1 is SGHVS, CDR2 FNYEAQ, per germline. Deletions cut 5 bases from V and 0 bases from J, with 26 bases between.